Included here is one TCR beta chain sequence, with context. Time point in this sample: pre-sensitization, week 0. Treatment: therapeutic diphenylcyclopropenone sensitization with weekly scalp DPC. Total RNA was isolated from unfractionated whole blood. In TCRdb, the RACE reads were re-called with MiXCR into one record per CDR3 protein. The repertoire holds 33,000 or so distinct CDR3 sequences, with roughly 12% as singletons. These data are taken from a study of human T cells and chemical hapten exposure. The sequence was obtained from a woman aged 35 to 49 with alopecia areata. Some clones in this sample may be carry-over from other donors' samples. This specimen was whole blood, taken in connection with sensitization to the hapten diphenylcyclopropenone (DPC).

CDR3 nucleotide sequence: TGCAGTGCTACAAGCTTGGGTTCAACTTACAATGAGCAGTTCTTC. This sequence encodes CSATSLGSTYNEQFF. The V call is TRBV20-1, the J call TRBJ2-1, with D unresolved. Germline CDR1 reads DFQATT; CDR2 reads SNEGSKA (reference sequence). V was trimmed by 4 bases and J by 4 bases, leaving 17 bases between them. This CDR3 is built from 15 residues.